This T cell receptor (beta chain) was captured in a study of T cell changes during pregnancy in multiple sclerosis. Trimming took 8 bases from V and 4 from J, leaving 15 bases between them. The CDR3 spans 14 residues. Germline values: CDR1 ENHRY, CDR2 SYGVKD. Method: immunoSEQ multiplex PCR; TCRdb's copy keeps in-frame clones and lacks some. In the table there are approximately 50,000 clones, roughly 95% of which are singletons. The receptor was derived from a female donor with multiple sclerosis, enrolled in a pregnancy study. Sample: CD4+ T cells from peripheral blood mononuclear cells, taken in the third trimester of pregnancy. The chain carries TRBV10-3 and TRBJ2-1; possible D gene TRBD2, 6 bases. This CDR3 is CAIGRKPNYNEQFF. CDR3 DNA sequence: TGTGCCATCGGGAGGAAGCCGAATTACAATGAGCAGTTCTTC.